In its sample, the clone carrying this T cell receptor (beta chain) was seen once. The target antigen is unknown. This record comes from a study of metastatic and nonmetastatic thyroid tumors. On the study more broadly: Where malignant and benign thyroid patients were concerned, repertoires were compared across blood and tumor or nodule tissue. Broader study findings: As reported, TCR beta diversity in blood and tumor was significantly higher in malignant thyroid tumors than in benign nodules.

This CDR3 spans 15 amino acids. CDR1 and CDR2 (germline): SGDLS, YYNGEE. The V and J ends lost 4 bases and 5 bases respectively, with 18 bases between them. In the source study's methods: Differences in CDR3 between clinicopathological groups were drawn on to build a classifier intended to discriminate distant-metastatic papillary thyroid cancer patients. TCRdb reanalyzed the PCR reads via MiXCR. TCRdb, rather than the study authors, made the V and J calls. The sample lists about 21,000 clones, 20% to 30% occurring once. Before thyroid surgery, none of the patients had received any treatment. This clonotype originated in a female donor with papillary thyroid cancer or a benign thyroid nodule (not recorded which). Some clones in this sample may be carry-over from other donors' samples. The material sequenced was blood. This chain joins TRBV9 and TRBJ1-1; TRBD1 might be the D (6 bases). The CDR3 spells CASSPLWGGSTEAFF. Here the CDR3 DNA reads TGTGCCAGCAGCCCACTCTGGGGGGGCTCGACTGAAGCTTTCTTT. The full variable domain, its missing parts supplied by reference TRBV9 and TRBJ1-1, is DSGVTQTPKHLITATGQRVTLRCSPRSGDLSVYWYQQSLDQGLQFLIQYYNGEERAKGNILERFSAQQFPDLHSELNLSSLELGDSALYFCASSPLWGGSTEAFFGQGTRLTVV.